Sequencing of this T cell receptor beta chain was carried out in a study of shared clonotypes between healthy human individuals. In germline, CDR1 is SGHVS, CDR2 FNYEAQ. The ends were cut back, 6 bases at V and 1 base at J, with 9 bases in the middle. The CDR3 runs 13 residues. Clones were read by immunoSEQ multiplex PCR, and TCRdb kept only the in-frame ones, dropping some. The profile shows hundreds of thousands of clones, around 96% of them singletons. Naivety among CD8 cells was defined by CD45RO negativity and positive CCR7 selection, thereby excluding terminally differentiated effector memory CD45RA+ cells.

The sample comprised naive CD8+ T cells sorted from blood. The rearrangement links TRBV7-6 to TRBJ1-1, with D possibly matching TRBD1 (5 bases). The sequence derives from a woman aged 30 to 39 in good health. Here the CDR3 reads CASSHTGNTEAFF. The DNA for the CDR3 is TGTGCCAGCAGTCACACAGGGAACACTGAAGCTTTCTTT.